In this sample, the clone carrying this T cell receptor beta chain turned up a few times. In germline, CDR1 is MGHRA, CDR2 YSYEKL. V was shortened by 2 bases and J by 4 bases, with 15 bases between the two germline ends. The CDR3 length is 16 residues. This specimen comes from a study of blood T cell repertoires in COVID-19. Looking at the study overall: Collection of acute and convalescent COVID-19 samples took place in the United States, Italy and Spain. PBMCs, B-cell-depleted T cells, or T cells provided the cDNA or gDNA that made up the material.

Generated by immunoSEQ multiplex PCR, the TCRdb table keeps only in-frame clones and is missing some. Of some 80,000 clones in the sample, roughly 91% were seen once. This sequence originates from a human donor in a cohort sampled during active COVID-19. The sequencing sample was made of peripheral blood. J is TRBJ2-1 and V is TRBV4-1; D unresolved. In DNA, the CDR3 is TGCGCCAGCAGCCAATCCTACCCCCTAGAATACAATGAGCAGTTCTTC. It specifies CASSQSYPLEYNEQFF.